The clone carrying this T cell receptor beta chain has at least ten counts. Germline-derived CDR1 and CDR2 are GTSNPN and SVGIG (reference sequence). The CDR3 is 13 amino acids. Trimming cost V 7 bases and J 3 bases, with 13 bases left between them. These data originate in a study of blood T cell repertoires in COVID-19. About the research overall: Sites across the United States, Italy and Spain contributed samples from acute and convalescent COVID-19. Sample material is recorded as cDNA or gDNA derived from T cells, B-cell-depleted T cells, or PBMCs.

How the authors handled the data: Amplifying reference gene primers gave estimates of nucleated cell counts. Sequencing used immunoSEQ multiplex PCR; TCRdb keeps in-frame clones, though not all of them. V and J calls and clone size follow that table, whereas D and trimming were derived from the DNA. This sample has 70,000 to 80,000 clones, with 87% found just once. The material sequenced was peripheral blood. V and J are TRBV30 and TRBJ1-3; D is possibly TRBD1 (5 bases). This receptor was identified in a woman aged 45-65 years with acute or convalescent COVID-19. CDR3 in DNA: TGTGCCTACGTAACAGGTTTTGGAAACACCATATATTTT. Its protein product is CAYVTGFGNTIYF.